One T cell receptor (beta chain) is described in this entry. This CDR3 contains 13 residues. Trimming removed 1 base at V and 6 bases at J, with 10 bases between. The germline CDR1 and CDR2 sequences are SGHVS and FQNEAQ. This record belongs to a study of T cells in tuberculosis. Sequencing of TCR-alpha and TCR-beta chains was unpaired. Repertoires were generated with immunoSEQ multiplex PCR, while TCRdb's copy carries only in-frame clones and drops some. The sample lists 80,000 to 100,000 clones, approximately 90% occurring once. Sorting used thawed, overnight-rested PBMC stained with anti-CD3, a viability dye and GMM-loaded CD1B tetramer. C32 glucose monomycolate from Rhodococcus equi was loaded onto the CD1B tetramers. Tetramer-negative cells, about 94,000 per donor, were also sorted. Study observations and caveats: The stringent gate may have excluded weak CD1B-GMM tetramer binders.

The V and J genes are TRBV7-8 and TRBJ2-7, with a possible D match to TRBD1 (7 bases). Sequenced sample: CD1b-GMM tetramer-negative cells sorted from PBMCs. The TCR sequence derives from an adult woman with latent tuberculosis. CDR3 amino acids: CASSLGQGGEQYV. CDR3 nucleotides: TGTGCCAGCAGCTTAGGGCAGGGGGGCGAGCAGTACGTC.